One and the same sample provided the 25 T cell receptor beta chains below, sequenced in a study of cytomegalovirus exposure and HLA in healthy donors. The study ran its PCR with 60 Vbeta and 13 Jbeta primers. Only in-frame clones appear in the TCRdb table, and some are missing; sequencing was by immunoSEQ multiplex PCR. In the table there are some 150,000 clones, around three quarters of which are singletons. Sequencing was performed on PBMCs. These receptors were taken from a woman aged 25 to 39 in good health and CMV-seropositive.

This rearrangement joins TRBV4-3 to TRBJ2-7; 8 nucleotides align to TRBD2. CDR3 size: 15 residues. The trim removed 0 bases at V and 3 bases at J, leaving 4 bases unmatched. CDR1 is LGHNA, CDR2 YSLEER, per germline. This CDR3 reads CASSQDAAGDYEQYF. The CDR3 DNA reads as TGCGCCAGCAGCCAAGATGCAGCGGGAGACTACGAGCAGTACTTC.

CDR3 amino acids: CASSLELAGGNTQYF. The CDR3, as DNA: TGTGCCAGCAGCTTAGAACTAGCGGGGGGAAATACGCAGTATTTT. The rearrangement uses TRBV7-2 and TRBJ2-3, with 12 bases matching TRBD2. The germline CDR1 and CDR2 sequences are SGHTA and FQGNSA. The CDR3 consists of 15 residues. The V gene end was trimmed by 1 base and the J gene end by 7 bases; junction bases not matched to a gene: 3.

The chain is built from TRBV5-1 and TRBJ2-7, with D maybe TRBD2 (5 bases). V was trimmed by 6 bases and J by 3 bases, leaving 16 bases between them. CDR1 is SGHRS and CDR2 is YFSETQ in the germline V gene. This CDR3 spans 14 amino acids. Here the CDR3 reads CASIVDPGSYEQYF. CDR3 DNA: TGCGCCAGCATCGTGGATCCGGGAAGCTACGAGCAGTACTTC.

V and J are TRBV2 and TRBJ2-1, with 8 bases lining up with TRBD1. The CDR3 sequence is 15 residues long. Unmatched junction bases numbered 4, after V lost 6 bases and J lost 0 bases. CDR1 and CDR2 from the germline V gene are SNHLY and FYNNEI. The CDR3 DNA follows: TGTGCCAGCAGGCAACAGGGGGGCTCCTACAATGAGCAGTTCTTC. Protein: CASRQQGGSYNEQFF.

The chain has TRBV6-5 and TRBJ1-1, with 9 bases lining up with TRBD1. The germline CDR1 and CDR2 sequences are MNHEY and SVGAGI. The CDR3 totals 15 residues. The J segment lost 4 bases and the V segment lost 5 bases, leaving 8 bases of the junction unmatched. CDR3 protein: CASSQLGTGFTEAFF. The CDR3 coding sequence is TGTGCCAGCAGTCAACTAGGGACAGGGTTCACTGAAGCTTTCTTT.

This clone was seen more than once but under ten times. The chain joins TRBV29-1 to TRBJ1-3, with 7 bases fitting TRBD1. The germline V gene has CDR1 SQVTM and CDR2 ANQGSEA. This CDR3 is built from 14 residues. The V gene end was trimmed by 7 bases and the J gene end by 0 bases; junction bases not matched to a gene: 6. CDR3 amino acids: CSATGQISGNTIYF. Here the CDR3 DNA reads TGCAGCGCAACGGGACAGATCTCTGGAAACACCATATATTTT.

This rearrangement joins TRBV6-5 to TRBJ1-1, with 9 bases fitting TRBD1. V gave up 6 bases and J gave up 7 bases; unmatched junction bases: 9. This CDR3 is built from 14 residues. Germline V gene sequence: CDR1 MNHEY, CDR2 SVGAGI. CDR3 coding DNA: TGTGCCAGCAGACAGGGGGCGGGGAGGGATGAAGCTTTCTTT. Its protein is CASRQGAGRDEAFF.

V usage is TRBV30 and J usage is TRBJ2-1, with 8 positions matching TRBD2. Trimming at V came to 2 bases and at J to 11 bases, leaving 11 bases not matched to a gene. Germline CDR1 reads GTSNPN; CDR2 reads SVGIG (reference sequence). The CDR3 runs 14 residues. As DNA, the CDR3 is TGTGCCTGGAGTCAGCTTACCCGGGAGGGAAAGCAGTTCTTC. It encodes CAWSQLTREGKQFF.

This clone showed up just once. The chain carries TRBV28 and TRBJ1-1; TRBD1 matches 8 bases. CDR1 is MDHEN, CDR2 SYDVKM, per germline. The CDR3 totals 14 residues. V shed 7 bases and J 3 bases; nucleotides not matched to a gene: 7. Written as DNA, the CDR3 is TGTGCCAGCACCCAGACAGGGGCGGACACTGAAGCTTTCTTT. Its protein is CASTQTGADTEAFF.

The chain employs TRBV27 and TRBJ1-1, with 8 bases lining up with TRBD1. The CDR3 is 15 residues long. With V trimmed by 7 bases and J by 1 base, 8 bases remained unmatched. Germline V lookup: CDR1 MNHEY, CDR2 SMNVEV (reference sequence). The CDR3 sequence is CASIGWDRTNTEAFF. CDR3 bases: TGTGCCAGCATCGGCTGGGACAGGACGAACACTGAAGCTTTCTTT.

The rearrangement uses TRBV9 and TRBJ1-6; a weak D match, TRBD1 (6 bases). V was cut by 0 bases and J by 3 bases, with 10 bases left in between. The CDR3 has 16 residues. The germline CDR1 and CDR2 sequences are SGDLS and YYNGEE. CDR3: CASSVGTADYNSPLHF. CDR3 nucleotide sequence: TGTGCCAGCAGCGTAGGGACAGCTGACTATAATTCACCCCTCCACTTT.

V is TRBV7-2 and J is TRBJ1-1, with TRBD1 as a possible D gene (6 bases). The CDR3 loop spans 14 amino acids. Trimming took off 4 bases at V and 5 bases at J, with 14 bases between the two ends. CDR1 and CDR2 (germline): SGHTA, FQGNSA. CDR3: CASSSQGFGTEAFF. The DNA of the CDR3 is TGTGCCAGCAGCTCTCAGGGGTTCGGGACTGAAGCTTTCTTT. Variable domain in full (rest from reference TRBV7-2 and TRBJ1-1): GAGVSQSPSNKVTEKGKDVELRCDPISGHTALYWYRQSLGQGLEFLIYFQGNSAPDKSGLPSDRFSAERTGGSVSTLTIQRTQQEDSAVYLCASSSQGFGTEAFFGQGTRLTVV.

V is TRBV7-2 and J is TRBJ2-7, with 9 nucleotides matching TRBD1. The CDR3 consists of 15 residues. V dropped 0 bases and J dropped 5; count of bases not matched to a gene: 5. Germline assignment: CDR1 SGHTA and CDR2 FQGNSA. The CDR3 is CASSLARTGVHEQYF. In nucleotides, the CDR3 is TGTGCCAGCAGCTTAGCTAGGACAGGGGTCCACGAGCAGTACTTC. Looking up the rest from reference TRBV7-2 and TRBJ2-7 gives the full variable domain: GAGVSQSPSNKVTEKGKDVELRCDPISGHTALYWYRQSLGQGLEFLIYFQGNSAPDKSGLPSDRFSAERTGGSVSTLTIQRTQQEDSAVYLCASSLARTGVHEQYFGPGTRLTVT.

This chain links TRBV9 with TRBJ1-2, with D maybe TRBD1 (5 bases). V lost 5 bases to trimming and J lost 1 base, with 12 bases between them. Germline assignment: CDR1 SGDLS and CDR2 YYNGEE. This CDR3 has 14 residues. Written as DNA, the CDR3 is TGTGCCAGCAGGGGGATGGGGGGTAACTATGGCTACACCTTC. Its translation: CASRGMGGNYGYTF.

This clone appeared a few times. The gene calls are TRBV9 and TRBJ1-2; TRBD1 agrees at 7 bases. This CDR3 is 13 amino acids long. The germline V gene has CDR1 SGDLS and CDR2 YYNGEE. Unmatched junction bases numbered 0, after V lost 0 bases and J lost 4 bases. The CDR3: CASSVGQGYGYTF. CDR3 nucleotide sequence: TGTGCCAGCAGCGTAGGACAGGGCTATGGCTACACCTTC.

V usage is TRBV19 and J usage is TRBJ1-1; 11 bases line up with TRBD1. The V gene's germline CDR1 is LNHDA and CDR2 SQIVND (reference sequence). The CDR3 is 16 residues long. V dropped 7 bases and J dropped 0; count of bases not matched to a gene: 7. The CDR3 nucleotides read TGTGCCAGTACCACCGGGACAGGGGGTATGAACACTGAAGCTTTCTTT. Translation: CASTTGTGGMNTEAFF.

This sequence joins TRBV27 and TRBJ2-5, with 8 positions matching TRBD1. Germline CDR1 is MNHEY and CDR2 is SMNVEV (reference sequence). Trimming removed 1 base from V and 2 bases from J; junction bases left unmatched: 12. This CDR3 has 18 residues. CDR3 DNA: TGTGCCAGCAGTTTATTAGTAATCGGGACAGGACATCAAGAGACCCAGTACTTC. The encoded protein is CASSLLVIGTGHQETQYF.

This clone appeared once. The V call is TRBV19, the J call TRBJ2-6; perhaps TRBD2 as D (5 bases). This CDR3 comprises 18 residues. The germline V and J ends were trimmed by 6 bases and 0 bases, with 18 bases remaining between them. The germline CDR1 and CDR2 sequences are LNHDA and SQIVND (reference sequence). CDR3 DNA: TGTGCCAGTAGAACGATAGCCCGTGGGAGCTCTGGGGCCAACGTCCTGACTTTC. It encodes CASRTIARGSSGANVLTF.

The chain joins TRBV6-1 to TRBJ2-7; D remains ambiguous. The germline V and J ends were trimmed by 5 bases and 5 bases, with 7 bases remaining between them. Germline V CDR1 and CDR2: MNHNS, SASEGT. CDR3 size: 11 residues. CDR3: CASSRVHEQYF. In nucleotides, the CDR3 is TGTGCCAGCAGTCGAGTCCACGAGCAGTACTTC.

The V call is TRBV9, the J call TRBJ1-4, with TRBD1 identical over 7 bases. The V gene's germline CDR1 is SGDLS and CDR2 YYNGEE. Trimming took 0 bases from V and 3 from J; bases not matched to a gene: 14. The CDR3 sequence is 19 residues long. CDR3 nucleotides: TGTGCCAGCAGCGTAGTCCCCTCACAGGGGCCGGGGGCTAATGAAAAACTGTTTTTT. This gives the protein CASSVVPSQGPGANEKLFF. The complete variable domain, with remaining parts taken from reference TRBV9 and TRBJ1-4, reads DSGVTQTPKHLITATGQRVTLRCSPRSGDLSVYWYQQSLDQGLQFLIQYYNGEERAKGNILERFSAQQFPDLHSELNLSSLELGDSALYFCASSVVPSQGPGANEKLFFGSGTQLSVL.

This chain links TRBV6-5 with TRBJ1-1; D gene uncertain. The V end lost 0 bases, the J end lost 0 bases, and 8 bases lay between the germline ends. This CDR3 spans 15 amino acids. The germline CDR1 and CDR2 sequences are MNHEY and SVGAGI. CDR3 sequence reads: CASSYSVGVNTEAFF. The CDR3 bases are TGTGCCAGCAGTTACTCGGTCGGAGTGAACACTGAAGCTTTCTTT.

This rearrangement joins TRBV27 to TRBJ1-1, with D possibly being TRBD1 (5 bases). The CDR3 loop spans 14 amino acids. Germline V gene sequence: CDR1 MNHEY, CDR2 SMNVEV (reference sequence). Trimming shortened V by 6 bases and J by 4 bases, and 15 bases separated the two germline ends. The CDR3 bases are TGTGCCAGCAGCCCTGTGGGGCACTTCACTGAAGCTTTCTTT. This translates into CASSPVGHFTEAFF.

CDR3 sequence: CASSSLTSGGAGELFF. CDR3 bases: TGTGCCAGCAGCTCCCTGACTAGCGGGGGAGCCGGGGAGCTGTTTTTT. The chain has TRBV9 and TRBJ2-2; 12 bases match TRBD2. The germline CDR1 and CDR2 sequences are SGDLS and YYNGEE. The CDR3 covers 16 residues. V was pared by 4 bases and J by 6 bases, with 7 bases of the junction left unmatched.

The V and J genes are TRBV28 and TRBJ2-7; 7 positions agree with TRBD1. Germline values: CDR1 MDHEN, CDR2 SYDVKM. This CDR3 region has 13 residues. Germline trimming cut 2 bases from V and 9 bases from J; bases unmatched to any gene: 7. The CDR3 DNA is TGTGCCAGCAGTTTAGAGACAGGGCTGGGGCAGTACTTC. This encodes CASSLETGLGQYF.

The chain couples TRBV10-2 to TRBJ2-5; no firm D call. The germline V and J ends were trimmed by 3 bases and 2 bases, with 7 bases remaining between them. The germline V gene encodes CDR1 WSHSY and CDR2 SAAADI. This CDR3 is 13 amino acids long. CDR3 amino acids: CASSDSLQETQYF. CDR3 in DNA: TGCGCCAGCAGTGATTCCCTACAAGAGACCCAGTACTTC.